This passage covers 9 T cell receptor beta chains from one sample sequenced in a study of shared clonotypes between healthy human individuals. Here immunoSEQ multiplex PCR was the method, and the copy in TCRdb shows in-frame clones only, minus some. Among more than 2 million clones listed, roughly 95% were seen once. Naive CD8 populations comprised CD45RO-negative cells positively selected for CCR7, excluding terminally differentiated effector memory CD45RA+ cells. The material sequenced was naive CD8+ T cells sorted from blood. These receptors all stem from a young man in good health.

The chain is built from TRBV25-1 and TRBJ1-1; maybe TRBD1 (5 bases). Germline V gene sequence: CDR1 MGHDK, CDR2 SYGVNS. The CDR3 sequence is 15 residues long. Trimming left V 1 base short and J 3 bases short, with 12 bases between. This CDR3 is CASSEFRAGYTEAFF. The CDR3 coding sequence is TGTGCCAGCAGTGAATTTCGGGCAGGGTACACTGAAGCTTTCTTT.

The genes are TRBV6-5 and TRBJ2-7, with a tentative D call TRBD1 (6 bases). The germline CDR1 and CDR2 sequences are MNHEY and SVGAGI. This CDR3 contains 15 residues. Between the trimmed V and J ends, which lost 1 base and 0 bases, there was a span of 10 bases. CDR3 DNA sequence: TGTGCCAGCAGTTACTTCCGGGACAACTCCTACGAGCAGTACTTC. This sequence encodes CASSYFRDNSYEQYF.

The chain is built from TRBV5-1 and TRBJ2-7; the D call may be TRBD1 or TRBD2 (6 bases each). This CDR3 region has 14 residues. Between the trimmed V and J ends, which lost 0 bases and 5 bases, there was a span of 12 bases. Germline CDR1 is SGHRS and CDR2 is YFSETQ. In DNA form, the CDR3 reads TGCGCCAGCAGCTTGGCTGGGGGGCTAAACGAGCAGTACTTC. It yields the protein CASSLAGGLNEQYF.

The J gene is TRBJ2-5, the V gene TRBV15; TRBD2 agrees at 7 bases. The CDR3 loop spans 16 amino acids. The germline V gene encodes CDR1 LNHNV and CDR2 YYDKDF (reference sequence). The ends lost 3 bases at V and 7 bases at J; junction bases unmatched: 14. The CDR3, as DNA: TGTGCCACCAGCAGCCCCGGGGACTGGGGGGGTTTGACCCAGTACTTC. It codes for CATSSPGDWGGLTQYF.

About this clone itself: This CDR3 is also generated by other DNA sequences in the sample. The chain couples TRBV9 to TRBJ2-7, with TRBD2 identical over 11 bases. The CDR3 has 15 amino acids. Per germline, CDR1 SGDLS and CDR2 YYNGEE. J was trimmed by 0 bases and V by 3 bases; bases with no gene match: 2. CDR3 protein: CASSATSGSSYEQYF. The CDR3 DNA reads as TGTGCCAGCAGCGCAACTAGCGGGAGCTCCTACGAGCAGTACTTC.

The chain carries TRBV6-5 and TRBJ2-7; 9 bases are shared with TRBD2. With V trimmed by 4 bases and J by 5 bases, 6 bases remained unmatched. This CDR3 comprises 14 residues. Germline V CDR1 and CDR2: MNHEY, SVGAGI. CDR3 nucleotide sequence: TGTGCCAGCAGTTCTGGACTAGCGAGGAACGAGCAGTACTTC. Amino acids: CASSSGLARNEQYF.

CDR3: CASSYSEGEQTQYF. DNA for the CDR3: TGTGCCAGCAGTTACTCGGAGGGGGAGCAGACCCAGTACTTC. The rearrangement links TRBV6-5 to TRBJ2-5; D is perhaps TRBD1 or TRBD2 (6 bases each). Trimming stripped 0 bases from V and 6 bases from J, with 11 bases between. This CDR3 is built from 14 residues. Germline V CDR1 and CDR2: MNHEY, SVGAGI.

Here the CDR3 reads CASQSKGSNEKLFF. The CDR3 DNA reads TGTGCCAGCCAGTCTAAGGGCTCAAATGAAAAACTGTTTTTT. V and J are TRBV7-9 and TRBJ1-4; D remains ambiguous. V was pared by 8 bases and J by 5 bases, with 15 bases between. The CDR3 extends over 14 amino acids. The germline gives CDR1 SEHNR, CDR2 FQNEAQ (reference sequence).

The V call is TRBV4-2, the J call TRBJ1-1, with TRBD1 as a possible D gene (6 bases). This CDR3 region has 14 residues. Trimming left V 2 bases short and J 10 bases short, with 17 bases between. Germline V gene sequence: CDR1 LGHNA, CDR2 YNFKEQ. The CDR3 is CASSQPAGEGGAFF. As DNA, the CDR3 is TGTGCCAGCAGCCAACCGGCGGGGGAGGGGGGAGCTTTCTTT.